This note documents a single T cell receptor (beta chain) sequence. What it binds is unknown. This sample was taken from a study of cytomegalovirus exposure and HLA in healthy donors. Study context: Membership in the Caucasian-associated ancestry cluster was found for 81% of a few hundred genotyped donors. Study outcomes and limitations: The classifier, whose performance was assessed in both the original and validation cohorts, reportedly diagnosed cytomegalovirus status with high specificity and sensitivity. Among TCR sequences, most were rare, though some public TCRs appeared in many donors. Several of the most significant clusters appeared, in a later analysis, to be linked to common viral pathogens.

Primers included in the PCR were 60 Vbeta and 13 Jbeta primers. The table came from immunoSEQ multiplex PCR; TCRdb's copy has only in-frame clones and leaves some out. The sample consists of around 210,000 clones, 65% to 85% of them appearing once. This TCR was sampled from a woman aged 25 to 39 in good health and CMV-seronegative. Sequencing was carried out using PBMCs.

CDR3 coding DNA: TGTGCCAGCAGCTTGGCCCTTTGGTCAGATCGAAATGGCTACACCTTC. This translates into CASSLALWSDRNGYTF. The chain joins TRBV5-8 to TRBJ1-2, with D uncertain. The germline gives CDR1 SGHTS, CDR2 YDEGEE. With 0 bases removed from V and 6 bases from J, the gap between germline ends came to 18 bases. This CDR3 has 16 amino acids.